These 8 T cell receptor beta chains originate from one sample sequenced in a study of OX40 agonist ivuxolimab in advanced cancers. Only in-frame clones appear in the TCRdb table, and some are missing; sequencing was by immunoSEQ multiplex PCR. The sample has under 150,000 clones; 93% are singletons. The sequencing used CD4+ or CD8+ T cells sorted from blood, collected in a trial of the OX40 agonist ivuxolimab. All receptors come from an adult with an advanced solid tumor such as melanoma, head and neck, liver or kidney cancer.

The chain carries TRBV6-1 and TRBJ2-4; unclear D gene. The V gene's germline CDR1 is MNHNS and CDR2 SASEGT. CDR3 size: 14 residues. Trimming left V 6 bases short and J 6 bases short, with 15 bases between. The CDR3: CASREPGRSNIQYF. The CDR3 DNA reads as TGTGCCAGCAGAGAACCCGGCAGGTCAAACATTCAGTACTTC.

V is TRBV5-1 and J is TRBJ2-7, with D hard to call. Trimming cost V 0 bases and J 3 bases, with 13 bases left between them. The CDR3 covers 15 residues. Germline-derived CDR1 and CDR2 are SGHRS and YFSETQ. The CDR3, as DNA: TGCGCCAGCAGCTTGGGGTCCACCTTGGTCTACGAGCAGTACTTC. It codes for CASSLGSTLVYEQYF.

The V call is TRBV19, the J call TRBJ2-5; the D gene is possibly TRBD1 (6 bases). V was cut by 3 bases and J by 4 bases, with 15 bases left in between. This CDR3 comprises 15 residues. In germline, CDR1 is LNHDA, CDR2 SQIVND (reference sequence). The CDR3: CASSIGAGVGETQYF. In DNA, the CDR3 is TGTGCCAGTAGTATTGGGGCAGGGGTAGGAGAGACCCAGTACTTC.

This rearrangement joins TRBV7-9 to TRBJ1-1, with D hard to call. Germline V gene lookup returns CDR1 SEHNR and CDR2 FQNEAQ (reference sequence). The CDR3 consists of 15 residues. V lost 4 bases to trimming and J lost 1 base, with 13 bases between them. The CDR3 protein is CASSSPANGNTEAFF. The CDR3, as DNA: TGTGCCAGCAGCTCCCCAGCGAACGGGAACACTGAAGCTTTCTTT.

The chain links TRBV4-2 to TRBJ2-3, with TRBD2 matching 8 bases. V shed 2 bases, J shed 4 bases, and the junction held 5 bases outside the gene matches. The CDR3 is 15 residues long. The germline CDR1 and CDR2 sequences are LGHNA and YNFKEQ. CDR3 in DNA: TGTGCCAGCAGCCAATCGGGGGGGCCTGCAGATACGCAGTATTTT. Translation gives CASSQSGGPADTQYF.

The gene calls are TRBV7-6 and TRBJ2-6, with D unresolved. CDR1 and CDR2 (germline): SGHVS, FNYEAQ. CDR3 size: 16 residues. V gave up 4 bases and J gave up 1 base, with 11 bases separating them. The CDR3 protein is CASSSLPSSGANVLTF. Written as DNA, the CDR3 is TGTGCCAGCAGCTCCCTGCCTTCTTCTGGGGCCAACGTCCTGACTTTC. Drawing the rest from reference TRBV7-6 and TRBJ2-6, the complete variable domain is GAGVSQSPRYKVTKRGQDVALRCDPISGHVSLYWYRQALGQGPEFLTYFNYEAQQDKSGLPNDRFSAERPEGSISTLTIQRTEQRDSAMYRCASSSLPSSGANVLTFGAGSRLTVL.

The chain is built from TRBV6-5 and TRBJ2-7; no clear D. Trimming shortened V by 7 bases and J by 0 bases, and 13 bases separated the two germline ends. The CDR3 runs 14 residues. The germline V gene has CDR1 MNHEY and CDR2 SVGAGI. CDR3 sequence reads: CASTKVPHSYEQYF. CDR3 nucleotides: TGTGCCAGCACTAAAGTTCCTCACTCCTACGAGCAGTACTTC.

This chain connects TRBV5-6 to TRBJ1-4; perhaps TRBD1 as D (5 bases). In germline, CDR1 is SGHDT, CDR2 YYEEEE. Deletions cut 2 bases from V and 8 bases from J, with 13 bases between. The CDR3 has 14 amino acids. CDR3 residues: CASSFQRGGEKLFF. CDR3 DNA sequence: TGTGCCAGCAGCTTTCAAAGGGGAGGGGAAAAACTGTTTTTT. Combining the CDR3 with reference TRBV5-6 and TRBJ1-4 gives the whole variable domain DAGVTQSPTHLIKTRGQQVTLRCSPKSGHDTVSWYQQALGQGPQFIFQYYEEEERQRGNFPDRFSGHQFPNYSSELNVNALLLGDSALYLCASSFQRGGEKLFFGSGTQLSVL.